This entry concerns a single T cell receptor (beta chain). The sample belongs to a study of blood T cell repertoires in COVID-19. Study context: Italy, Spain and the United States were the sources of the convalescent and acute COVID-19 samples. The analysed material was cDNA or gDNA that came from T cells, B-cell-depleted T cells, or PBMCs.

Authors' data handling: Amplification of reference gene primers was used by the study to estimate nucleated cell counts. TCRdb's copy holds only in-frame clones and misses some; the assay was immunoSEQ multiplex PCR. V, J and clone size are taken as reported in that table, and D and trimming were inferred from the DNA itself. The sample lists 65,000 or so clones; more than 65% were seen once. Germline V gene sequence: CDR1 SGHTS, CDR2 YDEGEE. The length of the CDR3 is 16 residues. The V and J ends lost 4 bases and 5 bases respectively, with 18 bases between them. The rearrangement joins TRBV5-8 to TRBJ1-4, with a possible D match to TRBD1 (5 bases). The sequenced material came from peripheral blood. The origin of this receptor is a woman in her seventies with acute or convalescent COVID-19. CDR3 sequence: CASSPLGGGQNEKLFF. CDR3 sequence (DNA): TGTGCCAGCAGCCCCTTGGGCGGGGGTCAGAATGAAAAACTGTTTTTT. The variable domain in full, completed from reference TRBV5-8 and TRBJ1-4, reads EAGVTQSPTHLIKTRGQQATLRCSPISGHTSVYWYQQALGLGLQFLLWYDEGEERNRGNFPPRFSGRQFPNYSSELNVNALELEDSALYLCASSPLGGGQNEKLFFGSGTQLSVL.